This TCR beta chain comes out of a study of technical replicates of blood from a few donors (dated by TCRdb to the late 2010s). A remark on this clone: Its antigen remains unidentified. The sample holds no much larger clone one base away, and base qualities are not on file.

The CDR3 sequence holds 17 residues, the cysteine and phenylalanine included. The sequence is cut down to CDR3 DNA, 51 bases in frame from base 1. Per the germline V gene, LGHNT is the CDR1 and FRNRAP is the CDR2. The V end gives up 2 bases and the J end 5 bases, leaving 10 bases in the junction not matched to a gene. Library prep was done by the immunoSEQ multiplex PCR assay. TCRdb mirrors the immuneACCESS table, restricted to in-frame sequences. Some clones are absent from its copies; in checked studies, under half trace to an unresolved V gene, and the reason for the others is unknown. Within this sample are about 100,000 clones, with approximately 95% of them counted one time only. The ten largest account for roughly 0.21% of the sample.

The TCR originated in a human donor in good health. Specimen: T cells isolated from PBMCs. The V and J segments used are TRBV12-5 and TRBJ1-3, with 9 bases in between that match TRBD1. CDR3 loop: CASGLSWDRDTRNTIYF. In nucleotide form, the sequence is TGTGCTAGTGGTTTGTCTTGGGACAGGGATACGAGAAACACCATATATTTT.